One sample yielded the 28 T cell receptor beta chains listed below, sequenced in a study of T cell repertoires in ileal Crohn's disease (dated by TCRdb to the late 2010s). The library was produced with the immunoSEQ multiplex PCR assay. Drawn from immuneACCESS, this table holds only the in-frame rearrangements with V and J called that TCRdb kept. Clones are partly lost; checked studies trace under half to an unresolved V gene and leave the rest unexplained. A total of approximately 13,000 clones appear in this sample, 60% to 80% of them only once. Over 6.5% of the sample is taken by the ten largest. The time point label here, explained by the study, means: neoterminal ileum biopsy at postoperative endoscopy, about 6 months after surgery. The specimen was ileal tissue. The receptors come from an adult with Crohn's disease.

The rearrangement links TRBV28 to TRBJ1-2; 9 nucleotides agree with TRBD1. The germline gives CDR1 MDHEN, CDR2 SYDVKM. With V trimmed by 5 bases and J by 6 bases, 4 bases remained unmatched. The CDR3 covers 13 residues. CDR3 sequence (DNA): TGTGCCAGCAGTCCGGACAGGGGAGATGGCTACACCTTC. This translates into CASSPDRGDGYTF.

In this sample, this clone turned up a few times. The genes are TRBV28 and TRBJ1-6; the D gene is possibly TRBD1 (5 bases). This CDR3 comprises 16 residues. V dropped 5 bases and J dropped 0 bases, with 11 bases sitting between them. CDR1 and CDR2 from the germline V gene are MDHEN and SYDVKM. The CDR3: CASSPSRVSYNSPLHF. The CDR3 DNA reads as TGTGCCAGCAGTCCTTCCAGGGTCTCCTATAATTCACCCCTCCACTTT.

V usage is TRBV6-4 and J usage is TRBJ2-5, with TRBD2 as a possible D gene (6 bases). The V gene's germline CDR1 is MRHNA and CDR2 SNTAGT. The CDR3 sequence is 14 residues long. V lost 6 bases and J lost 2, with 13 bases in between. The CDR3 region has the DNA TGTGCCAGCAGGGGGCGGGAAGAACAAGAGACCCAGTACTTC. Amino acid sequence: CASRGREEQETQYF.

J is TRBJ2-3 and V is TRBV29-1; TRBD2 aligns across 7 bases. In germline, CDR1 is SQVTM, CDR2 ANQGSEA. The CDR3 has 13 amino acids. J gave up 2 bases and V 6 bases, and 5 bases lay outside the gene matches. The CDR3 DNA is TGCAGCGTGAAGCGGGGTTTCACAGATACGCAGTATTTT. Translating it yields CSVKRGFTDTQYF.

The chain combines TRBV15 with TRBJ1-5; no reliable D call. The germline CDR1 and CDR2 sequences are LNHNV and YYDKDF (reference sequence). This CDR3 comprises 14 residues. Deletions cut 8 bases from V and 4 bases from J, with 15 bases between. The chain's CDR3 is CATLGLEGNQPQHF. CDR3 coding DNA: TGTGCCACCCTCGGCCTAGAGGGTAATCAGCCCCAGCATTTT.

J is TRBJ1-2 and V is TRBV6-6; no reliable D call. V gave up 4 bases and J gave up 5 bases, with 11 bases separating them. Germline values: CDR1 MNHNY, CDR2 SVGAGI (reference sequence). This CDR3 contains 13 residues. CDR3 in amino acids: CASSFNRDYGYTF. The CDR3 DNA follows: TGTGCCAGCAGTTTTAACCGTGATTATGGCTACACCTTC.

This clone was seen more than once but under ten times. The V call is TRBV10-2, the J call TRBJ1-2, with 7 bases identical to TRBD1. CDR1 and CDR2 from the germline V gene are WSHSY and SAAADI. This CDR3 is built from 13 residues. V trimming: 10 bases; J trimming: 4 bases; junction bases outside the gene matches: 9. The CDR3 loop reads CATAQGEGYGYTF. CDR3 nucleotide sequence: TGCGCCACCGCCCAGGGGGAAGGCTATGGCTACACCTTC.

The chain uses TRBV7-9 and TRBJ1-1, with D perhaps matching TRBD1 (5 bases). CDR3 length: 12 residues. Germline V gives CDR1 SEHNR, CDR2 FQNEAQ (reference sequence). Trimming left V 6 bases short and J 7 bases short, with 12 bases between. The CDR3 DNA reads TGTGCCAGCAGTTACCAGGGTAGTGAAGCTTTCTTT. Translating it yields CASSYQGSEAFF.

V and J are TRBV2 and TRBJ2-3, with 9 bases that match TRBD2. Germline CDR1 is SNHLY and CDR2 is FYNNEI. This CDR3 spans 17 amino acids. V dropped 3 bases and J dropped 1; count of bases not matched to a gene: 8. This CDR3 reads CASSDGRGGGGTDTQYF. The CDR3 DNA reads TGTGCCAGCAGTGATGGGCGGGGGGGCGGAGGCACAGATACGCAGTATTTT. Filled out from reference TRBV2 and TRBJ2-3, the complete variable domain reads EPEVTQTPSHQVTQMGQEVILRCVPISNHLYFYWYRQILGQKVEFLVSFYNNEISEKSEIFDDQFSVERPDGSNFTLKIRSTKLEDSAMYFCASSDGRGGGGTDTQYFGPGTRLTVL.

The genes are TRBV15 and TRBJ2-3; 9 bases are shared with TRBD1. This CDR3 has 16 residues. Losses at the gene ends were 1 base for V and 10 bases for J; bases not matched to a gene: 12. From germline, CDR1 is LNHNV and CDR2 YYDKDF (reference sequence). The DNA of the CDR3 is TGTGCCACCAGCAGAGGGGGGACAGGGAAGATAGGGTCGCAGTATTTT. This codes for CATSRGGTGKIGSQYF.

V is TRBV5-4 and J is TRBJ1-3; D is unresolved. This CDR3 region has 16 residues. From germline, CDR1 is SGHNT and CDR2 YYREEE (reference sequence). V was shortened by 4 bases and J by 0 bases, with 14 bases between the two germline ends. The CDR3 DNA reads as TGTGCCAGCAGCAGACCCGGGCCCTTCTCTGGAAACACCATATATTTT. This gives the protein CASSRPGPFSGNTIYF.

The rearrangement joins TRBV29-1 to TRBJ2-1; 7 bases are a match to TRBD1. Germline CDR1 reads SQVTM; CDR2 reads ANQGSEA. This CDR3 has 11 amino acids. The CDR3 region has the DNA TGCAGTGCCGGGACAGACAATGAGCAGTTCTTC. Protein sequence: CSAGTDNEQFF.

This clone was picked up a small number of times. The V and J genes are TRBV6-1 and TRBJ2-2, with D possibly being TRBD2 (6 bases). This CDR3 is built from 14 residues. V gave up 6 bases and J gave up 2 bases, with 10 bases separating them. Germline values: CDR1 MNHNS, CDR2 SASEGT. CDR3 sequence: CASSGGLNTGELFF. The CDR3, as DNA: TGTGCCAGCAGCGGAGGGCTTAACACCGGGGAGCTGTTTTTT.

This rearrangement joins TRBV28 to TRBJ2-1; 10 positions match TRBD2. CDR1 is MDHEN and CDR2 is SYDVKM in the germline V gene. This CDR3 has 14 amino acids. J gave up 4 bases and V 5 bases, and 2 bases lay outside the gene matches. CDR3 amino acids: CASSGLAAYNEQFF. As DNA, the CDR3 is TGTGCCAGCAGTGGACTAGCGGCATACAATGAGCAGTTCTTC.

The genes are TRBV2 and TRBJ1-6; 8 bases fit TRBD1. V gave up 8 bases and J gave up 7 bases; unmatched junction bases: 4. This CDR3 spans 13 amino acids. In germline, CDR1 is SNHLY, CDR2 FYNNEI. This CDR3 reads CASQGATNSPLHF. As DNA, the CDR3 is TGTGCCAGCCAGGGGGCCACAAATTCACCCCTCCACTTT.

This chain's CDR3 is CASTRRGANYGYTF. The CDR3 coding sequence is TGTGCCAGCACCCGGAGGGGGGCAAACTATGGCTACACCTTC. The chain has TRBV27 and TRBJ1-2, with D possibly TRBD1 on 6 matching bases. Per germline, CDR1 MNHEY and CDR2 SMNVEV (reference sequence). This CDR3 is 14 amino acids long. V lost 7 bases to trimming and J lost 2 bases, with 14 bases between them.

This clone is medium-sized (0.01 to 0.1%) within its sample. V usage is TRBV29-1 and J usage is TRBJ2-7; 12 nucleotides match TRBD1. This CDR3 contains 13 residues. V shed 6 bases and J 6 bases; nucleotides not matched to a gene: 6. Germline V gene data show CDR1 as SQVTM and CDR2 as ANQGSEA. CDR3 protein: CSVPGTGGAEQYF. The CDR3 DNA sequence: TGCAGCGTGCCCGGGACAGGGGGCGCCGAGCAGTACTTC.

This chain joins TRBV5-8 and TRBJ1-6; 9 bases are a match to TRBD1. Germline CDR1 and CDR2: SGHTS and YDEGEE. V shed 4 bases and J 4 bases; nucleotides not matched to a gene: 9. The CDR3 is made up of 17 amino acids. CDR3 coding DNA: TGTGCCAGCAGCACCGGGGACAGGGTGGGTTATAATTCACCCCTCCACTTT. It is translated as CASSTGDRVGYNSPLHF.

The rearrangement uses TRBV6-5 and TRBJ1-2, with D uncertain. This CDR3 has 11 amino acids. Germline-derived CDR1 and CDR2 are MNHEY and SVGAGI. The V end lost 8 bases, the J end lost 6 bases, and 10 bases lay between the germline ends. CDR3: CASGRRDGYTF. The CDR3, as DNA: TGTGCCAGCGGCCGGAGGGATGGCTACACCTTC.

The CDR3 protein is CASSLATGGGPTDTQYF. As DNA, the CDR3 is TGCGCCAGCAGCTTGGCCACGGGGGGAGGGCCCACAGATACGCAGTATTTT. This chain connects TRBV5-1 to TRBJ2-3, with TRBD2 matching 7 bases. J was trimmed by 2 bases and V by 0 bases; bases with no gene match: 9. This CDR3 spans 17 amino acids. Germline loops: CDR1 SGHRS, CDR2 YFSETQ.

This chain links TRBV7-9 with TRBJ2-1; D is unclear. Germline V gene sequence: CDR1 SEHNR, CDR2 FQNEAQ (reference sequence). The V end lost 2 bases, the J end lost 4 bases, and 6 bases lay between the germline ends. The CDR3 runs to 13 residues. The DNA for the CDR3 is TGTGCCAGCAGCTTAAACGGTTACAATGAGCAGTTCTTC. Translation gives CASSLNGYNEQFF.

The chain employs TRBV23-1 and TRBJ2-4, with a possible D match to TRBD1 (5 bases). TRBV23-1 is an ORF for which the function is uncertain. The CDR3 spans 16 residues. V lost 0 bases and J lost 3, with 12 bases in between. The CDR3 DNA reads TGCGCCAGCAGTCAATCAGCACAGGCCTACAAAAACATTCAGTACTTC. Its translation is CASSQSAQAYKNIQYF.

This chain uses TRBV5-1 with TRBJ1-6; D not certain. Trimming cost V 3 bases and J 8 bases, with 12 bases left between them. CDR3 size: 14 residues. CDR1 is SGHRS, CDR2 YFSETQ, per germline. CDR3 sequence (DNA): TGCGCCAGCAGCTCCACTTTAATGGATTCACCCCTCCACTTT. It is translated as CASSSTLMDSPLHF.

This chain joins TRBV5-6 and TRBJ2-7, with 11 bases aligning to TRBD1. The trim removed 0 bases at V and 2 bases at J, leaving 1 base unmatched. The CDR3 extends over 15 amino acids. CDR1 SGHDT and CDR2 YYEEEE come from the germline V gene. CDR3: CASSLGTGGPYEQYF. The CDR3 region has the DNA TGTGCCAGCAGCTTGGGGACAGGGGGCCCCTACGAGCAGTACTTC.

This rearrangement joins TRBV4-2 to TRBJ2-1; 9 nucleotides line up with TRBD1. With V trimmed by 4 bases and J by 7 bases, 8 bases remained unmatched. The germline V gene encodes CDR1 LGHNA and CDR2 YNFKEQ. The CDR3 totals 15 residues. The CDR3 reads CASSRSEGQGNEQFF. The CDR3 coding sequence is TGTGCCAGCAGCCGGTCGGAGGGACAGGGAAATGAGCAGTTCTTC.

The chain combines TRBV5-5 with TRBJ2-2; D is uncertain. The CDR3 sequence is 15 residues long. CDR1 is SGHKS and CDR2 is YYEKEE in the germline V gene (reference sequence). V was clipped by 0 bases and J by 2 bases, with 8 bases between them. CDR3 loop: CASSLVITNTGELFF. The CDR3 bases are TGTGCCAGCAGCTTGGTTATCACTAACACCGGGGAGCTGTTTTTT.

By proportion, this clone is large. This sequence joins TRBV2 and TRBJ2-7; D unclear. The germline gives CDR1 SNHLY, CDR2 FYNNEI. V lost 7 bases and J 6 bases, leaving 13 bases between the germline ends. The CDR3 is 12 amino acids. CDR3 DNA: TGTGCCAGCACTGGCTTCTCCACCGAGCAGTACTTC. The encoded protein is CASTGFSTEQYF.

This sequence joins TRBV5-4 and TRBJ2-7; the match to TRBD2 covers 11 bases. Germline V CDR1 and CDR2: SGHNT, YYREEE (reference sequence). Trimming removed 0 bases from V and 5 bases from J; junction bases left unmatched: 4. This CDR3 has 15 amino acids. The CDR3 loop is CASSLVSGGADEQYF. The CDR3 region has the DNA TGTGCCAGCAGCTTGGTTAGCGGGGGGGCCGACGAGCAGTACTTC.